This is a list of T cell receptor beta chains from one sample in a study of T cells after yellow fever vaccination. Using its own MiXCR run on the 5' RACE reads, TCRdb lists one record per CDR3 protein. The sample has approximately 550,000 distinct CDR3 sequences, about a fifth seen once; the top ten hold 13% to 15%. Sample: PBMCs, taken 15 days after the yellow fever booster vaccination. All receptors come from a man aged 25 to 40 who received the YFV17D yellow fever vaccine. CDR3s include the opening cysteine and the closing phenylalanine or tryptophan. The D gene is left open where the match is weak. Part of the rows lack a size; the others show once, few, many or a class for expanded clones.

D	J	length	size	V	DNA	CDR3
.	TRBJ1-2	16	.	TRBV7-9	TGTGCCAGCAGACCGGAGGCGGGTGGAGGCGGCTATGGCTACACCTTC	CASRPEAGGGGYGYTF
.	TRBJ2-2	12	many	TRBV12-3/TRBV12-4	TGTGCCAGCAGTTCTTCCACCGGGGAGCTGTTTTTT	CASSSSTGELFF
.	TRBJ1-6	15	.	TRBV6-5	TGTGCCAGCAGTTACGGGGTCACCTATAATTCACCCCTCCACTTT	CASSYGVTYNSPLHF
TRBD1	TRBJ2-7	14	.	TRBV29-1	TGCAGCGTCGAAGGGGTAGGGGGCCCTTACGAGCAGTACTTC	CSVEGVGGPYEQYF
.	TRBJ1-5	13	.	TRBV20-1	TGCAGTGCTAGTGTCCGGGGCAATCAGCCCCAGCATTTT	CSASVRGNQPQHF
TRBD2	TRBJ2-1	14	.	TRBV11-2	TGTGCCAGCAGCTTGGGACTAGCGGTCAATGAGCAGTTCTTC	CASSLGLAVNEQFF
.	TRBJ2-3	14	few	TRBV12-3/TRBV12-4	TGTGCCAGCAGTGGGGGTTCTACCACAGATACGCAGTATTTT	CASSGGSTTDTQYF
.	TRBJ2-7	13	.	TRBV13	TGTGCCAGCAGATTTAAGTCAGGCTACGAGCAGTACTTC	CASRFKSGYEQYF
TRBD2	TRBJ2-1	16	.	TRBV7-2	TGTGCCAGCAGCTTATTGGCGACTAGCGGGATCAATGAGCAGTTCTTC	CASSLLATSGINEQFF
.	TRBJ1-5	15	few	TRBV6-1	TGTGCCAGCAGCAAGGACGGGTCTAGCAATCAGCCCCAGCATTTT	CASSKDGSSNQPQHF
.	TRBJ2-2	16	.	TRBV9	TGTGCCAGCAGCGTAGCCCTCAGCGGGAACACCGGGGAGCTGTTTTTT	CASSVALSGNTGELFF
.	TRBJ2-3	14	.	TRBV27	TGTGCCAGCAAACCGTTCGAGGGAACAGATACGCAGTATTTT	CASKPFEGTDTQYF
TRBD2	TRBJ2-1	15	.	TRBV5-1	TGCGCCAGCACCAGAGCGGGAGTGGAATACAATGAGCAGTTCTTC	CASTRAGVEYNEQFF
TRBD2	TRBJ2-1	15	.	TRBV5-1	TGCGCCAGCAGCGGATCTAGCGGGAGTTACAATGAGCAGTTCTTC	CASSGSSGSYNEQFF
.	TRBJ2-7	12	.	TRBV7-9	TGTGCCAGCAGCTCCACAACTTACGAGCAGTACTTC	CASSSTTYEQYF
.	TRBJ1-5	15	.	TRBV12-3/TRBV12-4	TGTGCCAGCTCTGACTGGGGGGGGACGCATCAGCCCCAGCATTTT	CASSDWGGTHQPQHF
.	TRBJ2-1	13	.	TRBV3-1	TGTGCCAGCAGCCATAACGAGATGGGGGTACAGATCTTC	CASSHNEMGVQIF
.	TRBJ1-3	14	few	TRBV10-3	TGTGCCATCAGTGGATCAAGGGATGGAAACACCATATATTTT	CAISGSRDGNTIYF
TRBD1	TRBJ2-7	12	few	TRBV29-1	TGCAGCGTTGGGGAGGGACAGGGCCCTGTGTACTTC	CSVGEGQGPVYF
.	TRBJ2-7	14	.	TRBV7-2	TGTGCCAGCAGCTCCGCTAGACCCTCGAACGAGCAGTACTTC	CASSSARPSNEQYF
.	TRBJ1-1	15	.	TRBV5-1	TGCGCCAGCAGCGCGATAGGAAAACAAAACAAGAAAGCTTTCTTT	CASSAIGKQNKKAFF
TRBD1	TRBJ1-1	15	.	TRBV7-9	TGTGCCAGCAGTCCGAGGACAGGGGATTACACTGAAGCTTTCTTT	CASSPRTGDYTEAFF
.	TRBJ2-7	12	many	TRBV20-1	TGCAGTGCTAGTCCCGGGACCTACGAGCAGTACTTC	CSASPGTYEQYF
.	TRBJ2-5	12	once	TRBV25-1	TGTGCCAGCTTCGGGGGAAGGGAGACCCAGTACTTC	CASFGGRETQYF
TRBD2	TRBJ2-7	17	few	TRBV25-1	TGTGCCAGCAGTGGCCCCCGTTTAGAGCGGGAGGTCGACGAGCAGTACTTC	CASSGPRLEREVDEQYF
.	TRBJ2-7	13	few	TRBV20-1	TGCAGTGCTAGAGAGGCGGGGACCTACGAGCAGTACTTC	CSAREAGTYEQYF
TRBD1	TRBJ2-7	13	few	TRBV11-2	TGTGCCAGCATGAAGACAGGGGGCGTCGAGCAGTACTTC	CASMKTGGVEQYF
.	TRBJ2-3	16	.	TRBV21-1	TGTGCCAGCAGCACCGGTAGAGGACCCTCCACAGATACGCAGTATTTT	CASSTGRGPSTDTQYF
.	TRBJ2-2	15	few	TRBV3-1	TGTGCCAGCAGCCCTGCCGGGAAGAACACCGGGGAGCTGTTTTTT	CASSPAGKNTGELFF
TRBD2	TRBJ2-1	18	.	TRBV5-1	TGCGCCAGCACCAACGGAGGTAGCGGGAGGGCCGCCTACAATGAGCAGTTCTTC	CASTNGGSGRAAYNEQFF
TRBD1	TRBJ2-7	16	few	TRBV27	TGTGCCAGCAGGCGAACAGGGGGGTCTCACTCCTACGAGCAGTACTTC	CASRRTGGSHSYEQYF
.	TRBJ2-2	18	.	TRBV11-2	TGTGCCAGCAGCTCCCAACGTTGGGGGGAGGCCCTTTCCGGGGAGCTGTTTTTT	CASSSQRWGEALSGELFF
.	TRBJ2-5	16	few	TRBV6-1	TGTGCCAGCAGAGACCCCTTCGAGGGCCGGGAGGAGACCCAGTACTTC	CASRDPFEGREETQYF
TRBD1	TRBJ2-1	12	.	TRBV11-1	TGTGCCAGCCGGGACAGTAACAATGAGCAGTTCTTC	CASRDSNNEQFF
TRBD1	TRBJ2-3	15	few	TRBV7-9	TGTGCCAGCAGCCCCTGGACAGGGGGGACAGATACGCAGTATTTT	CASSPWTGGTDTQYF
.	TRBJ2-1	13	.	TRBV14	TGTGCCAGCAGCCAAGTGCTAAACAATGAGCAGTTCTTC	CASSQVLNNEQFF
.	TRBJ2-5	16	few	TRBV21-1	TGTGCCAGCAGCAAAGGGCCCAGACAGGGCGGAAAGACCCAGTACTTC	CASSKGPRQGGKTQYF
.	TRBJ2-5	14	.	TRBV21-1	TGTGCCAGCAGCATGTATCACCACCAGGAGACCCAGTACTTC	CASSMYHHQETQYF
.	TRBJ2-2	16	few	TRBV7-9	TGTGCCAGCAGCTATCTAGCGACGAGGGGCACCGGGGAGCTGTTTTTT	CASSYLATRGTGELFF
.	TRBJ1-1	15	few	TRBV5-1	TGCGCCAGCAGCTTACAACAGGCGATAAACACTGAAGCTTTCTTT	CASSLQQAINTEAFF
.	TRBJ2-3	12	few	TRBV5-6	TGTGCCAGCAGCTTGGGACCCGGGGGAGAGTATTTT	CASSLGPGGEYF
.	TRBJ1-2	14	.	TRBV24-1	TGTGCCACCAGTGAACCGTCTGCGGACTATGGCTACACCTTC	CATSEPSADYGYTF
TRBD1	TRBJ2-1	15	.	TRBV12-3/TRBV12-4	TGTGCCAGCACTTGGACAGGGCCCAATTTTAATGAGCAGTTCTTC	CASTWTGPNFNEQFF
.	TRBJ2-7	18	.	TRBV30	TGTGCCTGGAGTCCAGCCCGGTTTAACAGGGACGCGGCCTACGAGCAGTACTTC	CAWSPARFNRDAAYEQYF
.	TRBJ1-5	14	many	TRBV7-2	TGTGCCAGCAGCTTAGGGACAGTCAATCAGCCCCAGCATTTT	CASSLGTVNQPQHF
TRBD1	TRBJ2-5	13	few	TRBV20-1	TGCAGTGTCAGGGACAGTCCGTCAGAGACCCAGTACTTC	CSVRDSPSETQYF
.	TRBJ2-2	15	few	TRBV11-2	TGTGCCAGCACCTTAGTTCCCTCAGGGTTCGGGGAGCTGTTTTTT	CASTLVPSGFGELFF
.	TRBJ2-7	13	few	TRBV28	TGTGCCAGCAGTTATGAACAGGGCTACGAGCAGTACTTC	CASSYEQGYEQYF
TRBD2	TRBJ2-7	17	few	TRBV12-3/TRBV12-4	TGTGCCAGCAGGGGGCTTGAAAAGCGGGAGGGCCCCTACGAGCAGTACTTC	CASRGLEKREGPYEQYF
TRBD1	TRBJ2-5	14	few	TRBV4-2	TGTGCCAGCAGCCAGTGGGACAGGGCAGAGACCCAGTACTTC	CASSQWDRAETQYF
TRBD2	TRBJ2-2	18	.	TRBV5-1	TGCGCCAGCAGCTGGCAGCAGGCTAGCGGGAGGGCCGGCGGGGAGCTGTTTTTT	CASSWQQASGRAGGELFF